This T cell receptor beta chain comes out of a study of OX40 agonist ivuxolimab in advanced cancers. Across the whole study: Partial responses were achieved by three patients, one with hepatocellular carcinoma and two with cutaneous melanoma.

Libraries were prepared by immunoSEQ multiplex PCR; TCRdb keeps only in-frame clonotypes and omits some of them. The table shows about 40,000 clones, with 70% to 90% occurring only once. This clone was seen just once. The CDR3 sequence is 14 residues long. In germline, CDR1 is WSHSY, CDR2 SAAADI. V was pared by 0 bases and J by 5 bases, with 10 bases between. The TCR was taken from an adult with an advanced solid tumor such as melanoma, head and neck, liver or kidney cancer. This specimen consisted of CD4+ or CD8+ T cells sorted from blood, obtained in a trial of the OX40 agonist ivuxolimab. The chain uses TRBV10-2 and TRBJ2-5, with a weak D call TRBD1 (5 bases). CDR3: CASSESYRGETQYF. CDR3 sequence (DNA): TGCGCCAGCAGTGAGTCATATAGGGGCGAGACCCAGTACTTC.